This T cell receptor beta chain was captured in a study of cytomegalovirus exposure and HLA in healthy donors. The CDR3 totals 15 residues. The germline V and J ends were trimmed by 4 bases and 0 bases, with 12 bases remaining between them. Germline CDR1 reads SGHVS; CDR2 reads FQNEAQ. With 60 Vbeta and 13 Jbeta primers, the PCR was carried out. The protocol was immunoSEQ multiplex PCR, while the TCRdb copy is restricted to in-frame clones and leaves out a portion. The table shows 130,000 to 150,000 clones, with around 70% occurring only once. The sequence was obtained from a middle-aged man in good health and CMV-seronegative. Sequencing was performed on PBMCs. The J gene is TRBJ1-1, the V gene TRBV7-8, with D perhaps TRBD1 (6 bases). As DNA, the CDR3 is TGTGCCAGCAGCTCAAGGGGGGGCCTGAACACTGAAGCTTTCTTT. This gives the protein CASSSRGGLNTEAFF.